Below, one T cell receptor beta chain is given with its context. This entry comes from a study of blood T cell repertoires in COVID-19. The age range of participants was about 18 to 90 years, with residence in approximately 25 US areas. Method: immunoSEQ multiplex PCR; TCRdb's copy keeps in-frame clones and lacks some. The table has roughly 340,000 clones, more than 70% seen once. Sequenced sample: PBMCs or T cells enriched from blood (not recorded which). This receptor was identified in a man aged 35 to 55 in a cohort exposed to, infected with or recovered from COVID-19 (not recorded which).

This CDR3 is CASSLDSYSNQPQHF. The CDR3 bases are TGTGCCAGTAGCCTAGACAGCTATAGCAATCAGCCCCAGCATTTT. V gene TRBV19 combines with J gene TRBJ1-5; a weak D match, TRBD1 (5 bases). The CDR3 extends over 15 amino acids. Trimming took 6 bases from V and 0 from J, leaving 12 bases between them. Germline CDR1 reads LNHDA; CDR2 reads SQIVND (reference sequence).